This entry lists 23 T cell receptor beta chains sequenced from one sample in a study of T cell responses to AZD1222 COVID-19 vaccine. Method: immunoSEQ multiplex PCR; TCRdb's copy keeps in-frame clones and lacks some. The sample consists of fewer than 200,000 clones, over 80% of them appearing once. Sequences were derived from peripheral blood, sampled on day 0 of AZD1222 vaccination. These receptors came from an adult in good health.

The rearrangement links TRBV5-1 to TRBJ1-4; D perhaps matches TRBD1 (5 bases). Trimming removed 0 bases at V and 2 bases at J, with 8 bases between. The CDR3 has 15 amino acids. From germline, CDR1 is SGHRS and CDR2 YFSETQ. Written as DNA, the CDR3 is TGCGCCAGCAGCTTGGAGGCAGGGACTAATGAAAAACTGTTTTTT. It translates to CASSLEAGTNEKLFF. Full variable domain (rest looked up from reference TRBV5-1 and TRBJ1-4): KAGVTQTPRYLIKTRGQQVTLSCSPISGHRSVSWYQQTPGQGLQFLFEYFSETQRNKGNFPGRFSGRQFSNSRSEMNVSTLELGDSALYLCASSLEAGTNEKLFFGSGTQLSVL.

The chain is built from TRBV24-1 and TRBJ2-3; D is perhaps TRBD2 (6 bases). The V and J ends lost 4 bases and 4 bases respectively, with 14 bases between them. Germline V gives CDR1 KGHDR, CDR2 SFDVKD. CDR3 size: 15 residues. In nucleotides, the CDR3 is TGTGCCACCAGTGAGCCCGGGACTGAGCCAGATACGCAGTATTTT. This sequence encodes CATSEPGTEPDTQYF.

The CDR3 reads CATSISFPGELFF. Written as DNA, the CDR3 is TGTGCCACCAGCATTAGTTTTCCCGGGGAGCTGTTTTTT. This rearrangement joins TRBV15 to TRBJ2-2; D gene ambiguous. The germline gives CDR1 LNHNV, CDR2 YYDKDF (reference sequence). There are 13 residues in the CDR3. Trimming took 4 bases from V and 6 from J, leaving 9 bases between them.

CDR3 region: CASKNLVRTGRGTGELFF. CDR3 DNA sequence: TGTGCCAGTAAAAATCTGGTCCGGACAGGCAGAGGCACCGGGGAGCTGTTTTTT. The gene calls are TRBV19 and TRBJ2-2; 7 nucleotides align to TRBD1. In germline, CDR1 is LNHDA, CDR2 SQIVND (reference sequence). The CDR3 runs 18 residues. V trimming: 7 bases; J trimming: 4 bases; junction bases outside the gene matches: 18.

The gene calls are TRBV18 and TRBJ2-7, with 10 bases identical to TRBD2. Looked up from germline, CDR1 is KGHSH and CDR2 is LQKENI. V dropped 3 bases and J dropped 4; count of bases not matched to a gene: 3. The CDR3 runs to 14 residues. CDR3 bases: TGTGCCAGCTCACCGGAGACTAGCGGGTACGAGCAGTACTTC. Translated, it gives CASSPETSGYEQYF.

The chain couples TRBV11-1 to TRBJ2-7, with 9 bases aligning to TRBD1. The trim removed 4 bases at V and 1 base at J, leaving 5 bases unmatched. Germline V CDR1 and CDR2: SGHAT, FQDESV (reference sequence). The CDR3 runs to 15 residues. The CDR3 protein is CASSSPGTGSYEQYF. The CDR3 bases are TGTGCCAGCAGCTCACCCGGGACAGGGTCCTACGAGCAGTACTTC.

CDR3 loop: CASSIPDSLNNEQFF. The DNA for the CDR3 is TGTGCCAGTAGTATACCGGACAGTCTAAACAATGAGCAGTTCTTC. This rearrangement joins TRBV19 to TRBJ2-1, with D possibly TRBD1 on 6 matching bases. V lost 2 bases, J lost 5 bases, and 13 bases lay in between. The length of the CDR3 is 15 residues. Germline loops: CDR1 LNHDA, CDR2 SQIVND (reference sequence).

The genes are TRBV5-8 and TRBJ2-1; 14 positions agree with TRBD2. The CDR3 spans 17 residues. Germline assignment: CDR1 SGHTS and CDR2 YDEGEE. J gave up 2 bases and V 2 bases, and 3 bases lay outside the gene matches. The CDR3 DNA reads TGTGCCAGCAGCTTTGGGACTAGCGGGAGAACCTACAATGAGCAGTTCTTC. This translates into CASSFGTSGRTYNEQFF.

The chain carries TRBV5-1 and TRBJ1-3, with 7 bases lining up with TRBD1. With 0 bases clipped from V and 1 base from J, the junction kept 7 bases outside the gene matches. Germline lookup yields CDR1 SGHRS and CDR2 YFSETQ. CDR3 size: 17 residues. This CDR3 reads CASSLGDRARSGNTIYF. The CDR3 DNA sequence: TGCGCCAGCAGCTTGGGCGACAGGGCGAGGTCTGGAAACACCATATATTTT.

In its sample, this clone was seen a few times. V and J are TRBV5-4 and TRBJ2-2; D might be TRBD2 (6 bases). V lost 5 bases, J lost 5 bases, and 22 bases lay in between. Germline-derived CDR1 and CDR2 are SGHNT and YYREEE (reference sequence). The CDR3 is made up of 17 amino acids. CDR3 DNA: TGTGCCAGCAGGGGTACGGGAGCGGACCAGAGAACCGGGGAGCTGTTTTTT. This codes for CASRGTGADQRTGELFF. Looking up the rest from reference TRBV5-4 and TRBJ2-2 gives the full variable domain: ETGVTQSPTHLIKTRGQQVTLRCSSQSGHNTVSWYQQALGQGPQFIFQYYREEENGRGNFPPRFSGLQFPNYSSELNVNALELDDSALYLCASRGTGADQRTGELFFGEGSRLTVL.

A note on this clone: Relative to the germline gene, one junction end is altered; a read error may explain this. This sequence joins TRBV6-5 and TRBJ1-3; D possibly corresponds to TRBD1 (5 bases). Germline assignment: CDR1 MNHEY and CDR2 SVGAGI. The CDR3 is made up of 12 amino acids. This CDR3 is CASTRGGSGFLF. The CDR3 DNA sequence: TGTGCCAGCACACGGGGGGGTAGTGGTTTTCTATTT.

This chain connects TRBV14 to TRBJ1-6; TRBD1 aligns across 10 bases. CDR1 and CDR2 from the germline V gene are SGHDN and FVKESK. The J segment lost 10 bases and the V segment lost 1 base, leaving 7 bases of the junction unmatched. This CDR3 has 16 amino acids. The DNA of the CDR3 is TGTGCCAGCAGCCAAGTCTTGGGACAGGGGATCTCACCCCTCCACTTT. Amino acids: CASSQVLGQGISPLHF.

The rearrangement links TRBV12-3 or TRBV12-4 to TRBJ2-1; D call uncertain. Trimming left V 3 bases short and J 8 bases short, with 11 bases between. The CDR3 covers 13 residues. Here the CDR3 DNA reads TGTGCCAGCAGTTTGAAGTTCACGGATGAGCAGTTCTTC. It is translated as CASSLKFTDEQFF.

The V call is TRBV9, the J call TRBJ1-3; weak D call: TRBD1 (6 bases). Germline lookup yields CDR1 SGDLS and CDR2 YYNGEE. The length of the CDR3 is 17 residues. The germline V and J ends were trimmed by 4 bases and 0 bases, with 17 bases remaining between them. The chain's CDR3 is CASSQVGAGNSGNTIYF. The CDR3 DNA reads TGTGCCAGCAGCCAGGTGGGGGCCGGAAACTCTGGAAACACCATATATTTT.

The genes are TRBV28 and TRBJ1-4, with D perhaps matching TRBD1 (6 bases). CDR1 and CDR2 from the germline V gene are MDHEN and SYDVKM. This CDR3 is 14 amino acids long. Trimming stripped 4 bases from V and 6 bases from J, with 12 bases between. The CDR3 DNA reads TGTGCCAGCAGTTACCCGGGGGCAGATGAAAAACTGTTTTTT. Translating gives CASSYPGADEKLFF.

The chain couples TRBV6-1 to TRBJ2-1; TRBD1 agrees at 9 bases. Germline CDR1 is MNHNS and CDR2 is SASEGT. The CDR3 consists of 16 residues. Trimming removed 4 bases from V and 4 bases from J; junction bases left unmatched: 8. The CDR3 coding sequence is TGTGCCAGCAGTGCCACCGGGACAGGGTATTACAATGAGCAGTTCTTC. Its translation: CASSATGTGYYNEQFF.

The CDR3 bases are TGCAGCGTTGCGCATGACACTGAAGCTTTCTTT. This gives the protein CSVAHDTEAFF. The V and J genes are TRBV29-1 and TRBJ1-1; D is uncertain. The germline V gene has CDR1 SQVTM and CDR2 ANQGSEA. CDR3 length equals 11 residues. Trimming stripped 4 bases from V and 3 bases from J, with 6 bases between.

This chain uses TRBV29-1 with TRBJ2-1; a weak D match, TRBD2 (6 bases). Trimming shortened V by 4 bases and J by 7 bases, and 14 bases separated the two germline ends. CDR1 SQVTM and CDR2 ANQGSEA come from the germline V gene. The CDR3 extends over 13 amino acids. The CDR3 protein is CSVANSGGNEQFF. The CDR3 DNA is TGCAGCGTTGCTAATTCCGGGGGAAATGAGCAGTTCTTC.

The chain has TRBV5-3 and TRBJ2-7; 8 bases are shared with TRBD2. TRBV5-3 is an open reading frame, and its role is uncertain. V lost 0 bases to trimming and J lost 7 bases; unmatched junction nucleotides: 12. The CDR3 spans 16 residues. The CDR3 sequence: CARSLVGCSGSREQYF. As DNA, the CDR3 is TGTGCCAGAAGCTTGGTGGGGTGCAGCGGGAGTCGAGAGCAGTACTTC.

V gene TRBV6-1 combines with J gene TRBJ1-6; D perhaps matches TRBD1 (5 bases). The CDR3 is 14 residues long. Germline V gene sequence: CDR1 MNHNS, CDR2 SASEGT. Between the trimmed V and J ends, which lost 3 bases and 10 bases, there was a span of 13 bases. The CDR3 DNA is TGTGCCAGCAGTGACAGGGCGGGGGTCTCACCCCTCCACTTT. Amino acid sequence: CASSDRAGVSPLHF.

The chain employs TRBV7-9 and TRBJ2-3; 7 bases are shared with TRBD2. V was pared by 2 bases and J by 6 bases, with 5 bases of the junction left unmatched. Per the germline V gene, CDR1 is SEHNR and CDR2 is FQNEAQ (reference sequence). This CDR3 has 14 amino acids. This chain's CDR3 is CASSLHGEGDTQYF. The CDR3 nucleotides read TGTGCCAGCAGCTTACACGGGGAGGGGGATACGCAGTATTTT. Full variable domain (remainder filled in from reference TRBV7-9 and TRBJ2-3): DTGVSQNPRHKITKRGQNVTFRCDPISEHNRLYWYRQTLGQGPEFLTYFQNEAQLEKSRLLSDRFSAERPKGSFSTLEIQRTEQGDSAMYLCASSLHGEGDTQYFGPGTRLTVL.

V is TRBV10-2 and J is TRBJ1-2, with 9 bases aligning to TRBD1. V lost 8 bases to trimming and J lost 2 bases; unmatched junction nucleotides: 9. The CDR3 is made up of 15 amino acids. The germline gives CDR1 WSHSY, CDR2 SAAADI. This chain's CDR3 is CASSDTGTGNYGYTF. For the CDR3, the DNA is TGCGCCAGCTCAGACACCGGGACAGGGAACTATGGCTACACCTTC.

This rearrangement joins TRBV6-1 to TRBJ1-2, with 7 nucleotides matching TRBD1. From germline, CDR1 is MNHNS and CDR2 SASEGT. This CDR3 contains 14 residues. J gave up 2 bases and V 5 bases, and 5 bases lay outside the gene matches. CDR3 bases: TGTGCCAGCAGTACAGAACAGGGGAACTATGGCTACACCTTC. This encodes CASSTEQGNYGYTF.